This paragraph reports one TCR beta chain. Its specificity is unknown. The source of the sample is a study of T cell repertoires in cytomegalovirus infection. The overall study: The authors relied on CMV epitopes, both recently identified HLA-C-restricted and well-studied HLA-B-restricted. Matching HLA type, along with CMV infection, was indicated by public TCR beta signatures.

The CDR3 contains 17 residues. Germline V lookup: CDR1 LNHDA, CDR2 SQIVND (reference sequence). Germline trimming cut 1 base from V and 0 bases from J; bases unmatched to any gene: 6. Study-level points and caveats: The cumulative frequency of public TCR beta families distinguished individuals who carried CMV together with the relevant HLA. There were HLA-C-restricted CMV-specific TCR beta clonotypes dominating the ex vivo response.

TCRdb called the reads again in MiXCR, with one record for every CDR3 protein. The sample includes about 700,000 distinct CDR3 sequences, 33% of them seen just once. The source was cultured PBMCs, collected from culture after CMV antigen stimulation. This receptor was obtained from a human donor in good health (CMV status not recorded). Some clones in this sample may be carry-over from other donors' samples. The chain is built from TRBV19 and TRBJ1-5; 7 bases are shared with TRBD1. The CDR3 is CASSIGDRVASNQPQHF. The CDR3 coding sequence is TGTGCCAGTAGTATAGGGGACAGAGTGGCTAGCAATCAGCCCCAGCATTTT.